This T cell receptor (beta chain) derives from a study of cytomegalovirus exposure and HLA in healthy donors. In the case of this clone: Its target is unknown.

The V gene lost 7 bases and the J gene lost 5 bases, with 18 bases spanning the gap. The CDR3 extends over 14 amino acids. Germline values: CDR1 SGHAT, CDR2 FQNNGV. Study findings and constraints: After further analysis at a later stage, roughly 15,000 TCR beta sequences were associated with HLA alleles at 0.05 false discovery rate. Highly shared sequence variants in one cluster were likely a sequencing artifact. With high specificity and sensitivity, the classifier reportedly diagnosed cytomegalovirus status. Earlier results showed most TCR beta V segments being productive about 87% or about 30% of the time.

Vbeta (60) and Jbeta (13) primers were used in the PCR. The repertoire was sequenced with immunoSEQ multiplex PCR; TCRdb's copy has only in-frame clones and lacks some. Here the sample spans more than 130,000 clones, approximately 73% being singletons. The sequence derives from a human donor in good health. The chain combines TRBV11-2 with TRBJ2-7; a possible D gene is TRBD1 (6 bases). Sequenced sample: PBMCs. In nucleotides, the CDR3 is TGTGCCAGCACCACTAATCTGGGGGCGAACGAGCAGTACTTC. It encodes CASTTNLGANEQYF.